This T cell receptor beta chain emerged from a study of blood T cell repertoires in COVID-19. Study-level background: Acute and convalescent COVID-19 specimens originated in the United States, Italy and Spain.

Germline V gene sequence: CDR1 SGHNT, CDR2 YENEEA. V was clipped by 5 bases and J by 6 bases, with 13 bases between them. CDR3 size: 13 residues. Original processing notes: Amplified reference gene primers provided the basis for estimating nucleated cell counts. Sequencing used immunoSEQ multiplex PCR; TCRdb keeps in-frame clones, though not all of them. Clone size and V and J calls were adopted from that table, with D and trimming inferred from the DNA. Of 200,000 to 250,000 clones listed, 85% to 90% were seen once; the top ten hold less than 15%. The sequenced sample was PBMCs or T cells enriched from blood (not recorded which). The rearrangement uses TRBV11-3 and TRBJ1-2; D is ambiguous. This receptor was taken from a man aged 25 to 40 who had been exposed to COVID-19. CDR3 nucleotide sequence: TGTGCCAGCAGCCTACGTAATGGTCATGGCTACACCTTC. Translation: CASSLRNGHGYTF.